This is a list of T cell receptor beta chains from one sample in a study of shared clonotypes between healthy human individuals. Sequencing used immunoSEQ multiplex PCR; TCRdb keeps in-frame clones, though not all of them. The repertoire holds some 690,000 clones, with 90% as singletons. Sequencing was performed on memory CD8+ T cells from PBMCs. The source is a man between 18 and 35 years old in good health. Some clones in this sample may be carry-over from other donors' samples. Both conserved end residues are part of each CDR3. A D gene is named only where the DNA matches it firmly. The size field is filled for only some rows; it gives once, few, many or a size class.

CDR3 protein: CASSLVIASGTETQYF
CDR3 DNA: TGTGCCAGCAGCTTAGTAATAGCTAGCGGGACGGAGACCCAGTACTTC
CDR3 length: 16
J gene: TRBJ2-5
clone size: .
D gene: TRBD2
V gene: TRBV7-9

CDR3 protein: CASSGSVSYEQYF
CDR3 DNA: TGTGCCAGCAGTGGGTCGGTTTCCTACGAGCAGTACTTC
CDR3 length: 13
J gene: TRBJ2-7
clone size: .
D gene: .
V gene: TRBV25-1

CDR3 protein: CATRSGSSYNEQFF
CDR3 DNA: TGTGCCACCCGTAGCGGGAGCTCCTACAATGAGCAGTTCTTC
CDR3 length: 14
J gene: TRBJ2-1
clone size: once
D gene: TRBD2
V gene: TRBV15

CDR3 protein: CASKVIGGDEQYF
CDR3 DNA: TGCGCCAGCAAGGTTATCGGGGGCGACGAGCAGTACTTC
CDR3 length: 13
J gene: TRBJ2-7
clone size: .
D gene: .
V gene: TRBV10-2

CDR3 protein: CSVLVAGVGEQFF
CDR3 DNA: TGCAGCGTTCTGGTAGCGGGAGTAGGTGAGCAGTTCTTC
CDR3 length: 13
J gene: TRBJ2-1
clone size: .
D gene: TRBD2
V gene: TRBV29-1

CDR3 protein: CASSPSRGEYEQYF
CDR3 DNA: TGTGCCAGCAGCCCCTCGCGGGGGGAGTACGAGCAGTACTTC
CDR3 length: 14
J gene: TRBJ2-7
clone size: .
D gene: TRBD2
V gene: TRBV9

CDR3 protein: CASSIRWGSGSWVVVPSSYNEQFF
CDR3 DNA: TGCGCCAGCAGCATACGTTGGGGTAGCGGGAGTTGGGTCGTTGTTCCGAGCTCCTACAATGAGCAGTTCTTC
CDR3 length: 24
J gene: TRBJ2-1
clone size: .
D gene: TRBD2
V gene: TRBV5-1

CDR3 protein: CASSWTGAYEQYF
CDR3 DNA: TGCGCCAGCAGCTGGACTGGGGCCTACGAGCAGTACTTC
CDR3 length: 13
J gene: TRBJ2-7
clone size: .
D gene: .
V gene: TRBV5-1

CDR3 protein: CASSSRGESYEQYF
CDR3 DNA: TGTGCCAGCAGTTCTAGGGGGGAGTCCTACGAGCAGTACTTC
CDR3 length: 14
J gene: TRBJ2-7
clone size: .
D gene: .
V gene: TRBV28

CDR3 protein: CASSVLAGVTGELFF
CDR3 DNA: TGTGCCAGCAGCGTACTAGCGGGAGTCACCGGGGAGCTGTTTTTT
CDR3 length: 15
J gene: TRBJ2-2
clone size: .
D gene: TRBD2
V gene: TRBV9

CDR3 protein: CASSSDGFLMLPQHF
CDR3 DNA: TGTGCCAGCAGCTCGGACGGTTTTCTTATGTTGCCCCAGCATTTT
CDR3 length: 15
J gene: TRBJ1-5
clone size: once
D gene: .
V gene: TRBV7-2

CDR3 protein: CASRRTVYDSGANVLTF
CDR3 DNA: TGTGCCAGCAGAAGGACAGTCTATGACTCTGGGGCCAACGTCCTGACTTTC
CDR3 length: 17
J gene: TRBJ2-6
clone size: .
D gene: .
V gene: TRBV27

CDR3 protein: CASSLPRQGPTGELFF
CDR3 DNA: TGTGCCAGCAGCTTACCCCGACAGGGGCCAACCGGGGAGCTGTTTTTT
CDR3 length: 16
J gene: TRBJ2-2
clone size: .
D gene: TRBD1
V gene: TRBV7-9

CDR3 protein: CASNRPGQGAYEQYF
CDR3 DNA: TGTGCCAGCAACCGACCGGGACAGGGGGCCTACGAGCAGTACTTC
CDR3 length: 15
J gene: TRBJ2-7
clone size: .
D gene: TRBD1
V gene: TRBV6-1

CDR3 protein: CASTPRSREDEQFF
CDR3 DNA: TGTGCCAGCACCCCCAGAAGCAGGGAGGATGAGCAGTTCTTC
CDR3 length: 14
J gene: TRBJ2-1
clone size: .
D gene: .
V gene: TRBV9

CDR3 protein: CASGRASYEQYF
CDR3 DNA: TGTGCCAGCGGGAGGGCCTCCTACGAGCAGTACTTC
CDR3 length: 12
J gene: TRBJ2-7
clone size: .
D gene: TRBD2
V gene: TRBV27

CDR3 protein: CASSVASGADEQFF
CDR3 DNA: TGTGCCAGCAGCGTAGCTTCAGGGGCGGATGAGCAGTTCTTC
CDR3 length: 14
J gene: TRBJ2-1
clone size: .
D gene: .
V gene: TRBV9

CDR3 protein: CASSVREGVNTEAFF
CDR3 DNA: TGTGCCAGCAGCGTACGGGAGGGGGTGAACACTGAAGCTTTCTTT
CDR3 length: 15
J gene: TRBJ1-1
clone size: .
D gene: .
V gene: TRBV9

CDR3 protein: CASSTGLAGAGELFF
CDR3 DNA: TGTGCCAGCAGCACTGGACTAGCGGGAGCCGGGGAGCTGTTTTTT
CDR3 length: 15
J gene: TRBJ2-2
clone size: .
D gene: TRBD2
V gene: TRBV7-9

CDR3 protein: CASSPLRGGTEAFF
CDR3 DNA: TGTGCCAGCAGCCCTCTCAGGGGTGGGACTGAAGCTTTCTTT
CDR3 length: 14
J gene: TRBJ1-1
clone size: once
D gene: .
V gene: TRBV11-2

CDR3 protein: CASSLGFSSTDTQYF
CDR3 DNA: TGTGCCAGCAGTTTAGGCTTTTCTAGCACAGATACGCAGTATTTT
CDR3 length: 15
J gene: TRBJ2-3
clone size: few
D gene: .
V gene: TRBV27

CDR3 protein: CASSDYEQYF
CDR3 DNA: TGTGCCAGCAGTGACTACGAGCAGTACTTC
CDR3 length: 10
J gene: TRBJ2-7
clone size: .
D gene: .
V gene: TRBV25-1

CDR3 protein: CASSTSGRRYEQYF
CDR3 DNA: TGTGCCAGCAGCACTAGCGGGAGGAGGTACGAGCAGTACTTC
CDR3 length: 14
J gene: TRBJ2-7
clone size: .
D gene: TRBD2
V gene: TRBV11-2

CDR3 protein: CASSPGRSSYEQYF
CDR3 DNA: TGCGCCAGCAGCCCGGGAAGGAGCTCCTACGAGCAGTACTTC
CDR3 length: 14
J gene: TRBJ2-7
clone size: .
D gene: .
V gene: TRBV4-3

CDR3 protein: CASSQTMTSYEQYF
CDR3 DNA: TGTGCCAGCAGCCAGACAATGACCTCCTACGAGCAGTACTTC
CDR3 length: 14
J gene: TRBJ2-7
clone size: once
D gene: .
V gene: TRBV7-9

CDR3 protein: CASRTRHHSNQPQHF
CDR3 DNA: TGTGCCTCCAGGACCAGACACCATAGCAATCAGCCCCAGCATTTT
CDR3 length: 15
J gene: TRBJ1-5
clone size: .
D gene: .
V gene: TRBV10-3

CDR3 protein: CASSLGLGRENEKLFF
CDR3 DNA: TGTGCCAGCAGCTTAGGCCTCGGCAGGGAAAATGAAAAACTGTTTTTT
CDR3 length: 16
J gene: TRBJ1-4
clone size: .
D gene: .
V gene: TRBV13

CDR3 protein: CASSILTQRVNSNTGELFF
CDR3 DNA: TGTGCCAGTAGTATTCTAACTCAGCGGGTGAACTCGAACACCGGGGAGCTGTTTTTT
CDR3 length: 19
J gene: TRBJ2-2
clone size: .
D gene: .
V gene: TRBV19

CDR3 protein: CATSRSPGQGSYEQYF
CDR3 DNA: TGTGCCACCAGCAGAAGCCCGGGACAGGGATCCTACGAGCAGTACTTC
CDR3 length: 16
J gene: TRBJ2-7
clone size: once
D gene: TRBD1
V gene: TRBV15

CDR3 protein: CASRSLAGGRRDIQYF
CDR3 DNA: TGTGCCAGTAGATCTCTAGCGGGAGGCCGACGAGACATTCAGTACTTC
CDR3 length: 16
J gene: TRBJ2-4
clone size: .
D gene: TRBD2
V gene: TRBV19

CDR3 protein: CASSSPGAYGYTF
CDR3 DNA: TGTGCCAGCAGCTCCCCCGGGGCCTATGGCTACACCTTC
CDR3 length: 13
J gene: TRBJ1-2
clone size: .
D gene: .
V gene: TRBV7-8

CDR3 protein: CASSLRLAGYTGELFF
CDR3 DNA: TGTGCCAGTAGCTTAAGACTAGCGGGGTACACCGGGGAGCTGTTTTTT
CDR3 length: 16
J gene: TRBJ2-2
clone size: .
D gene: TRBD2
V gene: TRBV19

CDR3 protein: CASRTGAALSYEQYF
CDR3 DNA: TGTGCCAGCAGAACAGGGGCCGCCCTCTCCTACGAGCAGTACTTC
CDR3 length: 15
J gene: TRBJ2-7
clone size: .
D gene: TRBD1
V gene: TRBV4-2